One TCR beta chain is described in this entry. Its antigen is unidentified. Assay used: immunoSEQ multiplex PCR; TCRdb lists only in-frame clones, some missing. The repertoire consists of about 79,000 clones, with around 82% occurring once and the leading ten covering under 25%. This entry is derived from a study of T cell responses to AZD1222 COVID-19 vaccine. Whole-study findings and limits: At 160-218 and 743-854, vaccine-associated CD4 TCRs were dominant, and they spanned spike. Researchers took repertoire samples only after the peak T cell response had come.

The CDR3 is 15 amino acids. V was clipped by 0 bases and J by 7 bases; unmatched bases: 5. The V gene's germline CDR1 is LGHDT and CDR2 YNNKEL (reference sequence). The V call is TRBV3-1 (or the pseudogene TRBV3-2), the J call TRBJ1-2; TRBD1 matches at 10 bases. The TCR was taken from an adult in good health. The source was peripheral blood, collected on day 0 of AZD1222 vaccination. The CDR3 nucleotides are TGTGCCAGCAGCCAAGATTGGGGACAGGGGAGTGGCTACACCTTC. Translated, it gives CASSQDWGQGSGYTF.